Below are 14 T cell receptor beta chains sequenced from a single sample in a study of T cell responses to AZD1222 COVID-19 vaccine. Measured with immunoSEQ multiplex PCR; TCRdb has only the in-frame clones, and not every one. Of under 95,000 clones detected, 90% appear once; the ten largest clones hold around 2.8%. The material was peripheral blood, obtained on day 0 of AZD1222 vaccination. The receptors here all came from an adult in good health.

This chain links TRBV10-1 with TRBJ2-5; 7 nucleotides line up with TRBD2. With V trimmed by 6 bases and J by 5 bases, 12 bases remained unmatched. Germline CDR1 is WNHNN and CDR2 is SYGVQD (reference sequence). The CDR3 is 15 amino acids. The CDR3 sequence: CASSHSGTDGETQYF. In DNA form, the CDR3 reads TGCGCCAGCAGCCACAGCGGGACGGATGGGGAGACCCAGTACTTC.

V is TRBV28 and J is TRBJ1-2; 9 bases align to TRBD1. The CDR3 contains 15 residues. Per the germline V gene, CDR1 is MDHEN and CDR2 is SYDVKM. The J segment lost 7 bases and the V segment lost 5 bases, leaving 11 bases of the junction unmatched. CDR3: CASSRDRELIGGYTF. CDR3 sequence (DNA): TGTGCCAGCAGTCGGGACAGGGAACTTATAGGTGGCTACACCTTC.

The V and J genes are TRBV27 and TRBJ1-1, with D perhaps matching TRBD1 (5 bases). This CDR3 is built from 14 residues. Per germline, CDR1 MNHEY and CDR2 SMNVEV (reference sequence). V was shortened by 5 bases and J by 2 bases, with 12 bases between the two germline ends. CDR3 in DNA: TGTGCCAGCAGTCGGTCCGGACATAACACTGAAGCTTTCTTT. Protein product: CASSRSGHNTEAFF.

This chain links TRBV5-6 with TRBJ1-4, with D hard to call. Germline assignment: CDR1 SGHDT and CDR2 YYEEEE. This CDR3 is 15 amino acids long. Trimming removed 0 bases at V and 8 bases at J, with 14 bases between. The CDR3 region has the DNA TGTGCCAGCAGCTTGGCAGGATCAATTCGGGAAAAACTGTTTTTT. Amino acids: CASSLAGSIREKLFF.

The genes are TRBV6-5 and TRBJ1-4, with TRBD1 as a possible D gene (6 bases). Trimming cost V 6 bases and J 7 bases, with 15 bases left between them. The CDR3 contains 14 residues. Germline CDR1 and CDR2: MNHEY and SVGAGI. CDR3 nucleotides: TGTGCCAGCAGGTACAGGGCCTATGCTGAAAAACTGTTTTTT. Protein product: CASRYRAYAEKLFF.

This rearrangement joins TRBV5-5 to TRBJ2-1, with D possibly being TRBD1 (6 bases). Germline values: CDR1 SGHKS, CDR2 YYEKEE (reference sequence). The CDR3 spans 14 residues. The V end lost 0 bases, the J end lost 7 bases, and 11 bases lay between the germline ends. CDR3 protein: CASSLEQGVNEQFF. The CDR3 region has the DNA TGTGCCAGCAGCTTGGAACAGGGAGTGAATGAGCAGTTCTTC.

The chain carries TRBV11-2 and TRBJ2-1, with TRBD2 matching over 13 bases. The CDR3 is 17 residues long. V lost 5 bases and J lost 1; bases outside the gene matches: 5. Germline V gene lookup returns CDR1 SGHAT and CDR2 FQNNGV. CDR3 loop: CASSRTSGSQSYNEQFF. The CDR3 DNA follows: TGTGCCAGCAGCAGGACTAGCGGGAGCCAGTCCTACAATGAGCAGTTCTTC.

The rearrangement uses TRBV6-4 and TRBJ2-2; D call uncertain. This CDR3 comprises 14 residues. The V end was cut by 3 bases, the J end by 7 bases, with 12 bases between. The germline V gene encodes CDR1 MRHNA and CDR2 SNTAGT. Here the CDR3 reads CASSESPQIGELFF. The CDR3, as DNA: TGTGCCAGCAGTGAATCCCCCCAGATCGGGGAGCTGTTTTTT.

The rearrangement uses TRBV28 and TRBJ1-1, with D unresolved. The V end was cut by 4 bases, the J end by 1 base, with 4 bases between. The CDR3 has 12 amino acids. Germline V lookup: CDR1 MDHEN, CDR2 SYDVKM. The CDR3 protein is CASSYGNTEAFF. The DNA of the CDR3 is TGTGCCAGCAGTTATGGGAACACTGAAGCTTTCTTT. The variable domain in full, with the rest retrieved from reference TRBV28 and TRBJ1-1, is DVKVTQSSRYLVKRTGEKVFLECVQDMDHENMFWYRQDPGLGLRLIYFSYDVKMKEKGDIPEGYSVSREKKERFSLILESASTNQTSMYLCASSYGNTEAFFGQGTRLTVV.

J is TRBJ2-7 and V is TRBV15, with D perhaps TRBD1 (6 bases). Per germline, CDR1 LNHNV and CDR2 YYDKDF (reference sequence). This CDR3 spans 11 amino acids. Trimming left V 5 bases short and J 4 bases short, with 6 bases between. CDR3 bases: TGTGCCACCAGCGGACAGTACGAGCAGTACTTC. Translated: CATSGQYEQYF.

The CDR3 sequence: CASSQGQGGNQPQHF. The CDR3 region has the DNA TGTGCCAGCAGCCAGGGACAGGGTGGAAATCAGCCCCAGCATTTT. The rearrangement uses TRBV14 and TRBJ1-5, with TRBD1 identical over 9 bases. CDR3 length: 15 residues. CDR1 is SGHDN, CDR2 FVKESK, per germline. The V segment lost 3 bases and the J segment 4 bases; nucleotides outside the gene matches: 4.

The chain recombines TRBV4-1 with TRBJ1-6; TRBD1 agrees at 8 bases. Germline V gene lookup returns CDR1 MGHRA and CDR2 YSYEKL. Trimming took 0 bases from V and 6 from J; bases not matched to a gene: 13. This CDR3 region has 19 residues. The CDR3 region has the DNA TGCGCCAGCAGCCAAGATCGTTTCTCCGACAGGGGACGTAATTCACCCCTCCACTTT. Its translation is CASSQDRFSDRGRNSPLHF.

This chain connects TRBV7-8 to TRBJ1-2; D is unresolved. CDR3 length equals 13 residues. The germline V gene encodes CDR1 SGHVS and CDR2 FQNEAQ. V was clipped by 4 bases and J by 7 bases, with 13 bases between them. The CDR3 DNA reads TGTGCCAGCAGCTCCAAGGACCGGACTGGCTACACCTTC. It is translated as CASSSKDRTGYTF. Using reference TRBV7-8 and TRBJ1-2 for the parts outside the CDR3, the full variable domain is GAGVSQSPRYKVAKRGQDVALRCDPISGHVSLFWYQQALGQGPEFLTYFQNEAQLDKSGLPSDRFFAERPEGSVSTLKIQRTQQEDSAVYLCASSSKDRTGYTFGSGTRLTVV.

V gene TRBV5-1 combines with J gene TRBJ1-1; 7 positions agree with TRBD1. The V gene's germline CDR1 is SGHRS and CDR2 YFSETQ. CDR3 length equals 14 residues. V lost 3 bases and J lost 2; bases outside the gene matches: 4. The CDR3 protein is CASSSPGGNTEAFF. CDR3 DNA: TGCGCCAGCAGCTCCCCAGGGGGTAACACTGAAGCTTTCTTT.